Listed here are 20 T cell receptor beta chains from one sample, sequenced in a study of human T cells and chemical hapten exposure (dated by TCRdb to the early 2020s). The library was generated by RACE. The data were produced on a NextSeq 500. TCRdb cleaned the public reads at Q25 with fastp, built clones with MiXCR and kept in-frame beta chains. Every entry covers one CDR3 protein and lists the most common genes and DNA from its rows. The sample table contains approximately 73,000 distinct CDR3 sequences; only one count was recorded for under 13% of them. The top ten clonotypes cover 1.1% to 1.5% of the sample. Read against the paper, the sample's time point label means: patch test 1, 2 weeks after DPC sensitization. The treatment or condition label, read with the paper, signifies: therapeutic diphenylcyclopropenone sensitization with weekly scalp DPC. Specimen: whole blood, collected in connection with sensitization to the hapten diphenylcyclopropenone (DPC). All receptors derive from a woman aged 45 to 65 with alopecia areata. Some clones in this sample may be carry-over from other donors' samples.

This clonotype was seen repeatedly, ten times or more. The rearrangement links TRBV27 to TRBJ1-1; D not certain. V shed 6 bases and J shed 6 bases, with 14 bases lying between them. The CDR3 is 13 amino acids. CDR1 MNHEY and CDR2 SMNVEV come from the germline V gene (reference sequence). The CDR3 loop is CASSRDPAAEAFF. CDR3 in DNA: TGTGCCAGCAGCCGAGACCCGGCCGCTGAAGCTTTCTTT.

The V gene is TRBV5-1, the J gene TRBJ2-3; the D call may be TRBD1 or TRBD2 (5 bases each). Germline CDR1 SGHRS, CDR2 YFSETQ. This CDR3 has 14 residues. With 4 bases removed from V and 0 bases from J, the gap between germline ends came to 9 bases. The CDR3 protein is CASSPGPSTDTQYF. CDR3 nucleotides: TGCGCCAGCAGCCCGGGACCCAGCACAGATACGCAGTATTTT.

This clonotype was counted between two and nine times. This chain links TRBV5-1 with TRBJ2-2; 12 bases are shared with TRBD2. CDR3 size: 17 residues. The germline CDR1 and CDR2 sequences are SGHRS and YFSETQ. V shed 3 bases and J 2 bases; nucleotides not matched to a gene: 5. Here the CDR3 DNA reads TGCGCCAGCAGCTCGACTAGCGGGAGCGGTAACACCGGGGAGCTGTTTTTT. Protein sequence: CASSSTSGSGNTGELFF.

This clonotype was seen many times. The chain recombines TRBV30 with TRBJ1-1; possibly TRBD1 for D (5 bases). Trimming took 6 bases from V and 8 from J, leaving 13 bases between them. Germline CDR1 reads GTSNPN; CDR2 reads SVGIG (reference sequence). The CDR3 loop spans 11 amino acids. For the CDR3, the DNA is TGTGCCTGTCAGGGATTCCTCGAAGCTTTCTTT. As protein: CACQGFLEAFF.

The V and J genes are TRBV20-1 and TRBJ1-1; 7 bases agree with TRBD1. J lost 4 bases, V lost 6 bases, and 8 bases had no gene match. The V gene's germline CDR1 is DFQATT and CDR2 SNEGSKA (reference sequence). The CDR3 extends over 13 amino acids. Here the CDR3 reads CSARAGGGTEAFF. DNA for the CDR3: TGCAGTGCGAGGGCAGGGGGGGGCACTGAAGCTTTCTTT.

The chain uses TRBV20-1 and TRBJ2-7, with 8 bases fitting TRBD1. V shed 0 bases and J 2 bases; nucleotides not matched to a gene: 6. This CDR3 has 15 amino acids. Per germline, CDR1 DFQATT and CDR2 SNEGSKA (reference sequence). The CDR3 DNA follows: TGCAGTGCTAGAGACCCTGGGACAGGCCCCTACGAGCAGTACTTC. It translates to CSARDPGTGPYEQYF.

The chain has TRBV7-2 and TRBJ2-4; D not certain. This CDR3 has 15 residues. Trimming pared 3 bases from V and 2 bases from J, leaving 11 bases between. CDR1 SGHTA and CDR2 FQGNSA come from the germline V gene. The CDR3, as DNA: TGTGCCAGCAGCTTCCTGGCGGCTACCAAAAACATTCAGTACTTC. Its protein product is CASSFLAATKNIQYF.

This clonotype came up many times. The chain combines TRBV6-4 with TRBJ2-1; 11 bases align to TRBD2. Losses at the gene ends were 5 bases for V and 10 bases for J; bases not matched to a gene: 10. The CDR3 extends over 15 amino acids. Germline V gives CDR1 MRHNA, CDR2 SNTAGT. The DNA of the CDR3 is TGTGCCAGCAGTACCGGGACTAGCGGCGTTGGAGAGCAGTTCTTC. It is translated as CASSTGTSGVGEQFF.

Ten or more counts support this clonotype. The V and J genes are TRBV7-9 and TRBJ2-3, with D perhaps being TRBD1 or TRBD2 (5 bases each). The CDR3 sequence is 15 residues long. Germline V gene sequence: CDR1 SEHNR, CDR2 FQNEAQ (reference sequence). Trimming cost V 5 bases and J 2 bases, with 14 bases left between them. The CDR3 nucleotides read TGTGCCAGCAGCCCGACCGGGACCAACACAGATACGCAGTATTTT. It is translated as CASSPTGTNTDTQYF. The variable domain in full, completed from reference TRBV7-9 and TRBJ2-3, reads DTGVSQNPRHKITKRGQNVTFRCDPISEHNRLYWYRQTLGQGPEFLTYFQNEAQLEKSRLLSDRFSAERPKGSFSTLEIQRTEQGDSAMYLCASSPTGTNTDTQYFGPGTRLTVL.

The CDR3 region has the DNA TGTGCCAGCAGCCAAGAGGGAAAGAGATCACCCCTCCACTTT. The encoded protein is CASSQEGKRSPLHF. This chain connects TRBV3-1 to TRBJ1-6; D uncertain. Germline V gene lookup returns CDR1 LGHDT and CDR2 YNNKEL (reference sequence). CDR3 length: 14 residues. Between the trimmed V and J ends, which lost 0 bases and 10 bases, there was a span of 10 bases. The whole variable domain, remainder taken from reference TRBV3-1 and TRBJ1-6, is DTAVSQTPKYLVTQMGNDKSIKCEQNLGHDTMYWYKQDSKKFLKIMFSYNNKELIINETVPNRFSPKSPDKAHLNLHINSLELGDSAVYFCASSQEGKRSPLHFGNGTRLTVT.

Many counts were recorded for this clonotype. In nucleotides, the CDR3 is TGTGCCAGCAGCGGGACAGGGGGACTCAATCAGCCCCAGCATTTT. Translating it yields CASSGTGGLNQPQHF. This rearrangement joins TRBV25-1 to TRBJ1-5, with TRBD1 matching over 11 bases. In germline, CDR1 is MGHDK, CDR2 SYGVNS. Trimming at V came to 6 bases and at J to 3 bases, leaving 4 bases not matched to a gene. This CDR3 has 15 amino acids.

This clonotype was recorded many times. This rearrangement joins TRBV10-2 to TRBJ2-7, with TRBD2 matching over 10 bases. The CDR3 is 16 amino acids. The trim removed 8 bases at V and 5 bases at J, leaving 15 bases unmatched. Germline CDR1 WSHSY, CDR2 SAAADI. The CDR3 reads CASRPWTSGPGDEQYF. DNA of the CDR3: TGCGCCAGCCGTCCCTGGACTAGCGGACCCGGGGACGAGCAGTACTTC.

There are a few counts of this clonotype. The chain couples TRBV30 to TRBJ2-3; D gene ambiguous. Trimming shortened V by 0 bases and J by 2 bases, and 12 bases separated the two germline ends. CDR3 length equals 15 residues. The germline V gene has CDR1 GTSNPN and CDR2 SVGIG (reference sequence). The CDR3 is CAWSVRRSVTDTQYF. The DNA for the CDR3 is TGTGCCTGGAGTGTACGGCGGTCAGTCACAGATACGCAGTATTTT.

This clonotype showed up many times. This chain uses TRBV30 with TRBJ2-1, with D possibly being TRBD1 (6 bases). The CDR3 consists of 11 residues. CDR1 and CDR2 from the germline V gene are GTSNPN and SVGIG (reference sequence). The germline V and J ends were trimmed by 2 bases and 8 bases, with 7 bases remaining between them. The CDR3 loop reads CAWSQGYEQFF. CDR3 sequence (DNA): TGTGCCTGGAGTCAGGGGTATGAGCAGTTCTTC.

This clonotype was seen repeatedly, ten times or more. The chain carries TRBV7-3 and TRBJ2-3; D is possibly TRBD2 (5 bases). There are 14 residues in the CDR3. The ends were cut back, 4 bases at V and 2 bases at J, with 10 bases in the middle. Germline CDR1 is SGHTA and CDR2 is FQGTGA. In nucleotides, the CDR3 is TGTGCCAGCAGCTCGGACTCTTTCACAGATACGCAGTATTTT. Translated: CASSSDSFTDTQYF.

The chain links TRBV19 to TRBJ2-1, with D unclear. The V and J ends lost 3 bases and 6 bases respectively, with 12 bases between them. The CDR3 runs to 14 residues. The germline V gene encodes CDR1 LNHDA and CDR2 SQIVND (reference sequence). The CDR3 DNA sequence: TGTGCCAGTAGTATCCAGGCGGCCTTCAATGAGCAGTTCTTC. Encoded protein: CASSIQAAFNEQFF.

This clonotype has only a few counts. The chain is built from TRBV20-1 and TRBJ2-3; 9 nucleotides align to TRBD2. The V gene end was trimmed by 8 bases and the J gene end by 3 bases; junction bases not matched to a gene: 9. Germline loops: CDR1 DFQATT, CDR2 SNEGSKA (reference sequence). This CDR3 comprises 14 residues. As DNA, the CDR3 is TGCAGTTCTAACGGGGCGGGAGGGACAGATACGCAGTATTTT. This encodes CSSNGAGGTDTQYF.

This clonotype showed up many times. The J gene is TRBJ1-5, the V gene TRBV5-6; TRBD1 might be the D (6 bases). V was trimmed by 0 bases and J by 6 bases, leaving 13 bases between them. This CDR3 has 15 residues. Germline CDR1 reads SGHDT; CDR2 reads YYEEEE. CDR3 residues: CASSLANRAGQPQHF. CDR3 coding DNA: TGTGCCAGCAGCTTGGCCAACAGGGCGGGTCAGCCCCAGCATTTT. The full variable domain, with the rest looked up from reference TRBV5-6 and TRBJ1-5, is DAGVTQSPTHLIKTRGQQVTLRCSPKSGHDTVSWYQQALGQGPQFIFQYYEEEERQRGNFPDRFSGHQFPNYSSELNVNALLLGDSALYLCASSLANRAGQPQHFGDGTRLSIL.

The chain is built from TRBV29-1 and TRBJ2-5; D not certain. V lost 5 bases and J 0 bases, leaving 7 bases between the germline ends. This CDR3 contains 12 residues. CDR1 and CDR2 (germline): SQVTM, ANQGSEA. The CDR3 coding sequence is TGCAGCGTTCAAAGCTACCAAGAGACCCAGTACTTC. It codes for CSVQSYQETQYF.

This clonotype was picked up a small number of times. The rearrangement uses TRBV27 and TRBJ2-3, with D tentatively TRBD1 (6 bases). The germline gives CDR1 MNHEY, CDR2 SMNVEV (reference sequence). The CDR3 loop spans 15 amino acids. The germline V and J ends were trimmed by 4 bases and 0 bases, with 11 bases remaining between them. CDR3 nucleotide sequence: TGTGCCAGCAGTTCCACGGGACAAAGCACAGATACGCAGTATTTT. Protein: CASSSTGQSTDTQYF.